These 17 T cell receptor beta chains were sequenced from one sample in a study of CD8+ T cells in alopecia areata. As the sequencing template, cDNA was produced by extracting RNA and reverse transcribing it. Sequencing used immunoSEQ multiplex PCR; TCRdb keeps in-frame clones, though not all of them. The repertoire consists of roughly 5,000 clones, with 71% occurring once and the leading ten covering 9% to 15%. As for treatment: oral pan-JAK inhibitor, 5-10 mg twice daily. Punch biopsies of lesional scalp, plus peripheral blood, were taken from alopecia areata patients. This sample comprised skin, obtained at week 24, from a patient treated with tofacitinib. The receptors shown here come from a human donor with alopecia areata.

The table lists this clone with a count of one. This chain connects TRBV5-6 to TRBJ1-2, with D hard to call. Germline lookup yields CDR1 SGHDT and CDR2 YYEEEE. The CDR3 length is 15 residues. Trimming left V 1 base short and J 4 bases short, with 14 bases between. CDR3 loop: CASSLWIRIAYGYTF. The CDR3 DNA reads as TGTGCCAGCAGCTTGTGGATCAGGATCGCCTATGGCTACACCTTC.

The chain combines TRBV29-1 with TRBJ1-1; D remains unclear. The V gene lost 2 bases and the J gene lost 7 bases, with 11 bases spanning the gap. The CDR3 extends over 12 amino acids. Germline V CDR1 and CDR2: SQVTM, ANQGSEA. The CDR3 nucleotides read TGCAGCGTTGAACGGTCTCCGTATGAAGCTTTCTTT. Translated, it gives CSVERSPYEAFF.

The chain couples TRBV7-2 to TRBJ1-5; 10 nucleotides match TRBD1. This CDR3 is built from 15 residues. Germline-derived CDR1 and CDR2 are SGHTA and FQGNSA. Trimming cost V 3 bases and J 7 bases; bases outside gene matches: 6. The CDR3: CASSLTGGAAQPQHF. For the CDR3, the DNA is TGTGCCAGCAGCTTGACAGGGGGCGCAGCCCAGCCCCAGCATTTT.

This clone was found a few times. CDR3 DNA sequence: TGTGCCAGCAGCTTGATACCGGGACTGCGGGACGAGCAGTACTTC. Protein: CASSLIPGLRDEQYF. The chain recombines TRBV5-4 with TRBJ2-7, with a tentative D call TRBD2 (6 bases). The V end lost 1 base, the J end lost 5 bases, and 16 bases lay between the germline ends. CDR1 and CDR2 from the germline V gene are SGHNT and YYREEE (reference sequence). This CDR3 has 15 residues.

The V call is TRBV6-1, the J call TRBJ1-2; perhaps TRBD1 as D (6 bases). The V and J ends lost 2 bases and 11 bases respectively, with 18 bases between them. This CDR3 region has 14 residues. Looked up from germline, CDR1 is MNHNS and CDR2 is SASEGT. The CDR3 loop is CASSESETGRGYTF. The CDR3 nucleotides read TGTGCCAGCAGTGAATCGGAGACAGGTAGAGGATACACCTTC.

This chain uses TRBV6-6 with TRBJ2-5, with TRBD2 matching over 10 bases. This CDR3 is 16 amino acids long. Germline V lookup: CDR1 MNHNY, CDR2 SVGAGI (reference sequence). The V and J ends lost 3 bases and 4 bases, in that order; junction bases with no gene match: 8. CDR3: CASSYSTSGAIETQYF. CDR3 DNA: TGTGCCAGCAGTTATTCTACTAGCGGGGCGATAGAGACCCAGTACTTC.

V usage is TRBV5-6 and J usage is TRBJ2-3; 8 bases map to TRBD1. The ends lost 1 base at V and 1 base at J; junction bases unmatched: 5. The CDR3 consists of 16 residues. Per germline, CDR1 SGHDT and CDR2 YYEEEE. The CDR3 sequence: CASSLSGGLRTDTQYF. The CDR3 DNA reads TGTGCCAGCAGCTTGTCAGGGGGCCTTCGCACAGATACGCAGTATTTT.

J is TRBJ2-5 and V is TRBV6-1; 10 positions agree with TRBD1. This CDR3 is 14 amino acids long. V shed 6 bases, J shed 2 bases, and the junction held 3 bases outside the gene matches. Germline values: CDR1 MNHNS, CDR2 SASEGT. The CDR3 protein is CASSRTGGQETQYF. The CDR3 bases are TGTGCCAGCAGCCGGACAGGGGGACAAGAGACCCAGTACTTC.

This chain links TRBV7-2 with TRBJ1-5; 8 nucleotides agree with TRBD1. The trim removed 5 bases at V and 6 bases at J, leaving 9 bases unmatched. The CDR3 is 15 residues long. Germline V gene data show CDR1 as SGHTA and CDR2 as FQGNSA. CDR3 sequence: CASSITGGLSQPQHF. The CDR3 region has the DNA TGTGCCAGCAGCATAACAGGGGGTCTTAGTCAGCCCCAGCATTTT.

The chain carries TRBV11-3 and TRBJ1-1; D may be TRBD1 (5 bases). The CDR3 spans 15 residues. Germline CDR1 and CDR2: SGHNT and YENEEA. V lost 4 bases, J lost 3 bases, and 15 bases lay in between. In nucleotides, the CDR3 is TGTGCCAGCAGCTACAGTCTCGAGGGGCACACTGAAGCTTTCTTT. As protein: CASSYSLEGHTEAFF. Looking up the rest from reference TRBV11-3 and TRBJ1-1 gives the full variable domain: EAGVVQSPRYKIIEKKQPVAFWCNPISGHNTLYWYLQNLGQGPELLIRYENEEAVDDSQLPKDRFSAERLKGVDSTLKIQPAELGDSAVYLCASSYSLEGHTEAFFGQGTRLTVV.

The CDR3 region is CASSGVRDREGGKLFF. CDR3 sequence (DNA): TGTGCCAGCAGTGGAGTCCGGGACAGGGAAGGCGGAAAACTGTTTTTT. This sequence joins TRBV25-1 and TRBJ1-4; TRBD1 matches at 9 bases. The trim removed 4 bases at V and 10 bases at J, leaving 13 bases unmatched. Germline V gene data show CDR1 as MGHDK and CDR2 as SYGVNS. The CDR3 is 16 amino acids.

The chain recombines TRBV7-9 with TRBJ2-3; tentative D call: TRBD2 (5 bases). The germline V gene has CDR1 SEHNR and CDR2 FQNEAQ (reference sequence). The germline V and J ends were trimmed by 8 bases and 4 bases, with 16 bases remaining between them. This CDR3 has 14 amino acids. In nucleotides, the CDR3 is TGTGCCAGCGACCCCGGGGAGAGTGCAGATACGCAGTATTTT. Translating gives CASDPGESADTQYF.

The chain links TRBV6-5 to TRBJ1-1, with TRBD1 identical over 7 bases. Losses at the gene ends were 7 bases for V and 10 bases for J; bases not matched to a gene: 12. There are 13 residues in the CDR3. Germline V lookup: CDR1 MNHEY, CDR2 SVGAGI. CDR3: CASTPHGPGGAFF. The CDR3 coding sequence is TGTGCCAGCACCCCCCATGGCCCAGGGGGAGCTTTCTTT.

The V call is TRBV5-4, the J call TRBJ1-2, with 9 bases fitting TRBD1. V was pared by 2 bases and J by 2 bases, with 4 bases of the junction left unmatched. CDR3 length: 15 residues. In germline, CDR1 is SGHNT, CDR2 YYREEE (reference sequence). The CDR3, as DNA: TGTGCCAGCAGCTTTCCGGGACAGGGAAACTATGGCTACACCTTC. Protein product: CASSFPGQGNYGYTF.

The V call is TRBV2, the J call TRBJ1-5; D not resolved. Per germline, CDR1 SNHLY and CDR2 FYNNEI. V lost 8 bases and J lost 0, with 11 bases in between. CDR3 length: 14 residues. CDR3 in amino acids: CASALGFSNQPQHF. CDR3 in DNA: TGTGCCAGCGCCCTAGGTTTTAGCAATCAGCCCCAGCATTTT.

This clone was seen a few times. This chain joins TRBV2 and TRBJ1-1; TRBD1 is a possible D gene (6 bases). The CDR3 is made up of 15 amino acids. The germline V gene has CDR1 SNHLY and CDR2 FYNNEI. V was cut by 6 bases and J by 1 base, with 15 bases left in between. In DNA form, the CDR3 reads TGTGCCAGCAGCGTAAGACAGGCTTCGAACACTGAAGCTTTCTTT. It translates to CASSVRQASNTEAFF.

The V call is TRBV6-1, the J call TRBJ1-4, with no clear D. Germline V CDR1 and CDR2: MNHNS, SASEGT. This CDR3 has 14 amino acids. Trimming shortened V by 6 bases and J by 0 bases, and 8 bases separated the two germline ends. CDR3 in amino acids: CASSWGSTNEKLFF. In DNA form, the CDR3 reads TGTGCCAGCAGCTGGGGATCAACTAATGAAAAACTGTTTTTT.